The subject of this entry is one T cell receptor (beta chain). Its antigen is unknown. Base qualities are not recorded, but no much larger clone differs from it by a single base. Healthy HIV-negative adults with no recently reported acute infections or vaccinations were included as donors. All donors were Caucasian adults living in Nashville, Tennessee, USA. Magnetic negative selection was used to enrich CD4+ T cells, after which naive cells were positively selected on CD45RA and the negative fraction became the memory subset. Blood was obtained by leukapheresis, after which PBMCs were separated by Ficoll-Histopaque density gradient centrifugation and cryopreserved in liquid nitrogen vapor phase. Analytical flow cytometry was used to check the purity and quantity of every magnetically sorted T cell population. Genomic DNA was isolated from each sorted fraction and quantified by UV absorbance on a Nanodrop 2000c.

This entry is derived from a study of shared clonotypes between healthy human individuals (dated by TCRdb to 2020 to 2022). The study in broad terms: The cohort included a few men and a couple of women between 18 and 49 years of age. For each donor, three plates each were used for CD4 naive and CD4 memory, two plates were used for CD8 naive, and one plate was used for CD8 memory. To estimate repertoire size and how much clonotypes are shared between individuals, the study performed deep sequencing of blood TCR repertoires from about five healthy adults. To increase sequencing depth and limit assay-specific biases, different laboratories used diverse techniques to prepare libraries and sequence TCR repertoires. Each donor's leukapheresis produced roughly between roughly 0.94 and 9.5 billion PBMCs.

Broader findings and caveats from the paper: Only blood was sampled, and tissue TCR repertoires likely differ from those in blood. Incomplete sequencing was indicated by rarefaction of sorted-subset datasets, despite the large sequencing depth. Because the study included only a small number of donors, the genetic and exposure-history diversity represented was limited. Pairwise subsampling indicated that sequencing depth was expected to affect the degree of clonotype sharing among donors. Compared with non-shared clonotypes, clonotypes shared by all four sorted-subset donors had higher generation probabilities. Naive subsets generally had larger estimated clonotype richness than memory subsets did. Approximately 5% of naive CD4, 3.5% of naive CD8, around 2.3% of memory CD4, and 0.4% of memory CD8 clonotypes were shared across several donors.

Using the deep immunoSEQ assay, multiplex PCR amplified TCR CDR3 regions from genomic DNA. For each cell subset, the extracted genomic DNA was distributed evenly across all wells of several immunoSEQ 96-well plates, and each plate served as one replicate. Each replicate PCR for sorted subsets received roughly 200 ng genomic DNA, equal to some 32,000 T cell genomes. Purified libraries were quantified with a Qubit 3.0 fluorometer, sized on a Bioanalyzer 2100, and re-quantified with the KAPA Library Quantification kit. Each immunoSEQ 96-well plate was sequenced on its own single-read 150-cycle Illumina NextSeq 550 flow cell. As for the original processing: Because the immunoSEQ output held only junctional sequences and lacked quality scores, the filtering could not match the filtering applied to full-length reads. To assign V/J genes and CDR3, sequences were annotated using PyIR, a Python wrapper for IgBLAST v1.9, with IMGT germline references. Any read was removed if the V/J assignment was weak (E-value above 1e-6), the CDR3 was missing, or the read contained stop codons, out-of-frame junctions, or ambiguous translated residues. V3J clonotypes were defined by identical inferred V gene, J gene, and CDR3 amino acid sequence. Percentage overlap between repertoires was computed as shared unique clonotypes divided by the size of the smaller repertoire. RTK rarefaction, the Chao1 estimator, and Recon v2.1 estimates of unobserved clonotypes were used to assess repertoire richness. OLGA was used to compute generation probabilities for all TCRbeta clonotypes that the gDNA method yielded from a few donors. TCRdb retrieved this table from immuneACCESS and kept in-frame rearrangements only. Not all clones are present; in checked studies, unresolved V genes account for under half, and no reason is known for the remainder. D and trimming come from the DNA, and the V and J calls and clone size come from that table. This sample lists about 1 million clones; approximately 70% were detected once. The ten largest clonotypes hold roughly 1.5% of the sample.

Taken from cysteine to phenylalanine, the CDR3 has 15 residues. Of all the DNA, just the CDR3 is kept, 45 bases in frame from base 1. V and J are truncated by 3 bases and 0 bases respectively, leaving an intervening sequence of 12 bases. CDR1 KGHSH and CDR2 LQKENI are derived from the germline V gene. This sequence originates from a man in his late teens or twenties in good health. The V and J genes are TRBV18 and TRBJ2-7; 6 matching bases give a weak D call of TRBD2. Source material: memory CD4+ T cells sorted from blood. The sample's cell subset or site label, in plain terms: CD45RA-negative fraction. The DNA sequence follows: TGTGCCAGCTCACCTCGTTCTAGCGACTCCTACGAGCAGTACTTC. It translates as CASSPRSSDSYEQYF.